Shown below are 11 T cell receptor beta chains from a single sample sequenced in a study of shared clonotypes between healthy human individuals. Terminally differentiated effector memory CD45RA+ cells were excluded by CCR7 positive selection of CD45RO-negative cells. The assay was immunoSEQ multiplex PCR, and TCRdb's table has in-frame clones only and misses some. The sample includes millions of clones, just over 90% of them seen just once. Sequencing input: naive CD8+ T cells from PBMCs. These receptors all stem from a man aged 18 to 29 in good health. Some clones in this sample may be carry-over from other donors' samples.

The chain carries TRBV6-1 and TRBJ2-2; the D is unclear. Germline V gives CDR1 MNHNS, CDR2 SASEGT. This CDR3 contains 11 residues. The V end was cut by 5 bases, the J end by 5 bases, with 3 bases between. The CDR3 here is CASSLTGELFF. The CDR3 DNA sequence: TGTGCCAGCAGTCTTACCGGGGAGCTGTTTTTT.

The rearrangement uses TRBV18 and TRBJ2-1; TRBD1 matches at 8 bases. With V trimmed by 2 bases and J by 8 bases, 8 bases remained unmatched. This CDR3 has 15 residues. Germline V lookup: CDR1 KGHSH, CDR2 LQKENI. CDR3 nucleotide sequence: TGTGCCAGCTCACCAACAAGGACAGGGAACGATGAGCAGTTCTTC. It codes for CASSPTRTGNDEQFF.

This clone was counted once. The chain has TRBV7-9 and TRBJ1-3; 9 nucleotides align to TRBD1. Germline V gives CDR1 SEHNR, CDR2 FQNEAQ (reference sequence). V lost 5 bases and J lost 4; bases outside the gene matches: 6. CDR3 length equals 15 residues. The CDR3 DNA reads as TGTGCCAGCAGCCCAAGGACAGGGGCGGGAAACACCATATATTTT. This translates into CASSPRTGAGNTIYF.

The chain is built from TRBV11-2 and TRBJ1-5; D gene uncertain. The CDR3 sequence is 14 residues long. Deletions cut 5 bases from V and 2 bases from J, with 10 bases between. Germline V lookup: CDR1 SGHAT, CDR2 FQNNGV. The CDR3: CASSPYRGNQPQHF. The CDR3, as DNA: TGTGCCAGCAGCCCCTACCGGGGCAATCAGCCCCAGCATTTT.

The chain employs TRBV5-6 and TRBJ2-3; unclear D gene. The CDR3 is 14 amino acids. The V and J ends lost 4 bases and 5 bases respectively, with 14 bases between them. Germline lookup yields CDR1 SGHDT and CDR2 YYEEEE. Here the CDR3 DNA reads TGTGCCAGCAGCGGGATGGAGAGCGAAGATACGCAGTATTTT. Protein product: CASSGMESEDTQYF.

This clone was detected only once. This sequence joins TRBV19 and TRBJ2-1; weak D call: TRBD1 (7 bases). CDR3 size: 16 residues. From germline, CDR1 is LNHDA and CDR2 SQIVND (reference sequence). V lost 7 bases, J lost 3 bases, and 19 bases lay in between. CDR3 protein: CASTPGGTASYNEQFF. The DNA of the CDR3 is TGTGCCAGTACCCCTGGGGGGACAGCTAGCTACAATGAGCAGTTCTTC. Full variable domain (missing parts from reference TRBV19 and TRBJ2-1): DGGITQSPKYLFRKEGQNVTLSCEQNLNHDAMYWYRQDPGQGLRLIYYSQIVNDFQKGDIAEGYSVSREKKESFPLTVTSAQKNPTAFYLCASTPGGTASYNEQFFGPGTRLTVL.

CDR3 residues: CASSRWGDTMEAFF. Written as DNA, the CDR3 is TGTGCCAGCAGCAGATGGGGGGACACCATGGAAGCTTTCTTT. The chain joins TRBV14 to TRBJ1-1, with D perhaps matching TRBD1 (6 bases). Germline V gene data show CDR1 as SGHDN and CDR2 as FVKESK. Trimming took 5 bases from V and 8 from J, leaving 18 bases between them. CDR3 size: 14 residues.

V and J are TRBV14 and TRBJ2-7, with 10 bases identical to TRBD2. V lost 3 bases to trimming and J lost 2 bases; unmatched junction nucleotides: 10. The CDR3 loop spans 17 amino acids. The germline V gene has CDR1 SGHDN and CDR2 FVKESK. CDR3 nucleotide sequence: TGTGCCAGCAGCCATTTCGGAGCGGGAGGGCAGACCTACGAGCAGTACTTC. It codes for CASSHFGAGGQTYEQYF.

The genes are TRBV30 and TRBJ1-3; D uncertain. The CDR3 length is 14 residues. Trimming stripped 2 bases from V and 8 bases from J, with 16 bases between. Per germline, CDR1 GTSNPN and CDR2 SVGIG (reference sequence). The CDR3 nucleotides are TGTGCCTGGAGTTTAGGGTTTGGATGGCACACCATATATTTT. Protein: CAWSLGFGWHTIYF.

The gene calls are TRBV4-2 and TRBJ1-6; possible D gene TRBD1, 5 bases. The germline gives CDR1 LGHNA, CDR2 YNFKEQ. This CDR3 is built from 16 residues. V lost 0 bases and J 9 bases, leaving 15 bases between the germline ends. CDR3 nucleotide sequence: TGTGCCAGCAGCCAAGAGAACCGGGACCTCCTTTCACCCCTCCACTTT. Protein sequence: CASSQENRDLLSPLHF.

V is TRBV11-3 and J is TRBJ1-1; 7 bases map to TRBD1. The CDR3 is 13 amino acids. Germline CDR1 and CDR2: SGHNT and YENEEA. V lost 5 bases to trimming and J lost 3 bases; unmatched junction nucleotides: 3. The CDR3, as DNA: TGTGCCAGCAGCCCCCAGGGGGACACTGAAGCTTTCTTT. It yields the protein CASSPQGDTEAFF.